The rows below give T cell receptor beta chains drawn from one sample of a study of blood T cell repertoires in COVID-19. TCRdb keeps only in-frame clones here, not all; method: immunoSEQ multiplex PCR. The sample lists just under 250,000 clones, approximately 90% occurring once. Sequencing used PBMCs or T cells enriched from blood (not recorded which). The receptor source for this set is a woman younger than 45 who had recovered from COVID-19. CDR3s include the opening cysteine and the closing phenylalanine or tryptophan. The D gene is left open where the match is weak. Size values are once, few and many counts, or a class for expanded clones, and some rows have none.

J,D,size,V,CDR3,DNA
TRBJ2-4,-,-,TRBV9,CASSVPFLDCQNIQYF,TGTGCCAGCAGCGTACCATTTCTAGACTGCCAAAACATTCAGTACTTC
TRBJ1-6,TRBD1,-,TRBV6-5,CASSYVSGTGGPPLHF,TGTGCCAGCAGTTACGTATCCGGGACAGGGGGCCCACCCCTCCACTTT
TRBJ1-2,-,-,TRBV30,CAWSVRGDYGYTF,TGTGCCTGGAGTGTACGGGGGGACTATGGCTACACCTTC
TRBJ2-2,TRBD2,few,TRBV20-1,CSASWTRANTGELFF,TGCAGTGCTAGTTGGACTAGAGCGAACACCGGGGAGCTGTTTTTT
TRBJ2-2,-,-,TRBV3-1/TRBV3-2,CASSLSQGRVNTGELFF,TGTGCCAGCAGCCTATCACAGGGACGGGTGAACACCGGGGAGCTGTTTTTT
TRBJ1-3,-,-,TRBV15,CATSRDRAGSGNTIYF,TGTGCCACCAGCAGAGATAGGGCGGGATCTGGAAACACCATATATTTT
TRBJ1-2,-,few,TRBV28,CASGQINYGYTF,TGTGCCAGCGGACAGATCAACTATGGCTACACCTTC
TRBJ2-2,TRBD2,-,TRBV9,CASSPASGFTGELFF,TGTGCCAGCAGCCCGGCTAGCGGTTTCACCGGGGAGCTGTTTTTT
TRBJ2-1,TRBD2,-,TRBV19,CASSIQDPTSGRYNEQFF,TGTGCCAGTAGTATTCAGGACCCGACTAGCGGGAGATACAATGAGCAGTTCTTC
TRBJ2-1,-,-,TRBV2,CASIFPATGREQFF,TGTGCCAGCATATTCCCAGCGACCGGTCGAGAGCAGTTCTTC